One sample yielded the 24 T cell receptor beta chains listed below, sequenced in a study of identical twins. TCRdb reanalysed the 5' RACE reads using MiXCR and keeps one entry per CDR3 protein. The sample holds 140,000 to 150,000 distinct CDR3 sequences; approximately 3.5% are singletons and the top ten take 8.1%. The sequenced sample was memory T cells sorted from blood. The receptors were sampled from a man aged 18 to 29 in good health.

This clonotype was seen repeatedly, ten times or more. The chain links TRBV20-1 to TRBJ2-3; TRBD2 matches at 8 bases. CDR3 length equals 17 residues. Germline V CDR1 and CDR2: DFQATT, SNEGSKA (reference sequence). V lost 3 bases, J lost 2 bases, and 13 bases stayed unmatched. The CDR3 reads CSARGPRGGRNTDTQYF. The CDR3 bases are TGCAGTGCTAGGGGGCCCAGAGGCGGGAGGAACACAGATACGCAGTATTTT.

A note on this clonotype: A much larger clone sits a single nucleotide away, making a read error possible. Lacking the conserved final phenylalanine or tryptophan, this CDR3 likely reflects a read error. The chain joins TRBV5-1 to TRBJ2-7; 9 bases map to TRBD1. V was pared by 0 bases and J by 2 bases, with 3 bases of the junction left unmatched. CDR1 and CDR2 from the germline V gene are SGHRS and YFSETQ. This CDR3 is 15 amino acids long. CDR3 DNA sequence: TGCGCCAGCAGCTTGGGACAGGGGGTCACCTACGAGCAGTACATC. This sequence encodes CASSLGQGVTYEQYI.

This clonotype was seen at least ten times. This chain links TRBV12-3 or TRBV12-4 with TRBJ2-3, with a tentative D call TRBD2 (5 bases). The CDR3 is 14 amino acids. V was shortened by 7 bases and J by 0 bases, with 11 bases between the two germline ends. This CDR3 reads CASKERASTDTQYF. CDR3 DNA: TGTGCCAGCAAGGAGAGGGCTAGCACAGATACGCAGTATTTT.

In its sample, this clonotype was seen many times. The chain employs TRBV12-3 or TRBV12-4 and TRBJ2-3; 12 bases map to TRBD2. The CDR3 contains 16 residues. V lost 5 bases to trimming and J lost 2 bases; unmatched junction nucleotides: 5. In DNA form, the CDR3 reads TGTGCCAGCAGTCCCGGACTAGCGGGACACACAGATACGCAGTATTTT. Translation: CASSPGLAGHTDTQYF.

This clonotype was recorded at least ten times. The gene calls are TRBV12-3 or TRBV12-4 and TRBJ1-2; D is perhaps TRBD1 (5 bases). This CDR3 is 13 amino acids long. V lost 7 bases, J lost 6 bases, and 15 bases lay in between. The CDR3 DNA follows: TGTGCCAGCACCCCCTCGGGGACGGATGGCTACACCTTC. Its translation is CASTPSGTDGYTF.

Ten or more counts support this clonotype. The V call is TRBV11-2, the J call TRBJ2-1; 7 bases are shared with TRBD2. With 5 bases clipped from V and 5 bases from J, the junction kept 9 bases outside the gene matches. Germline CDR1 is SGHAT and CDR2 is FQNNGV. There are 15 residues in the CDR3. The DNA of the CDR3 is TGTGCCAGCAGCCCCGGGGCTAGCGGAAACAATGAGCAGTTCTTC. Amino acids: CASSPGASGNNEQFF.

This clonotype appeared a few times. This chain joins TRBV28 and TRBJ1-2, with a weak D call TRBD1 (5 bases). V was clipped by 6 bases and J by 7 bases, with 15 bases between them. CDR1 and CDR2 (germline): MDHEN, SYDVKM. The CDR3 loop spans 13 amino acids. Here the CDR3 reads CASSQTETGGYTF. The CDR3 nucleotides read TGTGCCAGCAGCCAGACAGAAACTGGTGGCTACACCTTC.

This clonotype was counted ten times or more. The chain couples TRBV5-6 to TRBJ1-3; D unresolved. The CDR3 is 15 amino acids. Germline loops: CDR1 SGHDT, CDR2 YYEEEE. V was clipped by 0 bases and J by 4 bases, with 11 bases between them. The CDR3 loop reads CASSLGSLGGNTIYF. The CDR3 DNA reads TGTGCCAGCAGCTTGGGTTCCCTCGGGGGAAACACCATATATTTT.

The sample holds many counts of this clonotype. V usage is TRBV6-5 and J usage is TRBJ2-2; 9 bases line up with TRBD2. This CDR3 is 16 amino acids long. V shed 0 bases, J shed 5 bases, and the junction held 4 bases outside the gene matches. Germline CDR1 is MNHEY and CDR2 is SVGAGI. The CDR3 reads CASSYSMLAGTGELFF. CDR3 DNA sequence: TGTGCCAGCAGTTACTCGATGCTAGCGGGGACCGGGGAGCTGTTTTTT.

This clonotype was detected many times. The chain is built from TRBV15 and TRBJ2-2; D unresolved. Germline assignment: CDR1 LNHNV and CDR2 YYDKDF (reference sequence). This CDR3 contains 13 residues. Trimming removed 1 base at V and 1 base at J, with 1 base between. The CDR3 protein is CATSRVNTGELFF. The CDR3 region has the DNA TGTGCCACCAGCAGAGTGAACACCGGGGAGCTGTTTTTT.

This clonotype showed up many times. This chain joins TRBV12-3 or TRBV12-4 and TRBJ1-2; 8 bases match TRBD1. The CDR3 runs 15 residues. J lost 2 bases, V lost 5 bases, and 7 bases had no gene match. The CDR3 region is CASSPRRTGNYGYTF. In nucleotides, the CDR3 is TGTGCCAGCAGTCCCCGTCGGACAGGGAACTATGGCTACACCTTC.

CDR3 in DNA: TGCGCCAGCAGCCCCCGCGGAGGGCAAAACATTCAGTACTTC. Amino acid sequence: CASSPRGGQNIQYF. The V gene is TRBV4-3, the J gene TRBJ2-4; possibly TRBD2 for D (6 bases). V shed 4 bases and J shed 5 bases, with 12 bases lying between them. CDR1 and CDR2 from the germline V gene are LGHNA and YSLEER. This CDR3 has 14 residues.

This clonotype showed up many times. The chain combines TRBV7-9 with TRBJ1-4; TRBD1 matches 8 bases. CDR3 length: 13 amino acids. V was clipped by 4 bases and J by 10 bases; unmatched bases: 5. Germline V gives CDR1 SEHNR, CDR2 FQNEAQ (reference sequence). As DNA, the CDR3 is TGTGCCAGCAGCTCAGGACAGGGAGGAAAACTGTTTTTT. Amino acid sequence: CASSSGQGGKLFF.

Many counts were recorded for this clonotype. The chain employs TRBV5-1 and TRBJ2-3; D uncertain. This CDR3 spans 15 amino acids. Trimming left V 0 bases short and J 5 bases short, with 13 bases between. Germline loops: CDR1 SGHRS, CDR2 YFSETQ. This CDR3 reads CASSLARALGDTQYF. As DNA, the CDR3 is TGCGCCAGCAGCTTGGCCCGGGCACTGGGAGATACGCAGTATTTT.

Many counts were recorded for this clonotype. The rearrangement joins TRBV12-3 or TRBV12-4 to TRBJ2-1; 8 nucleotides match TRBD2. This CDR3 is built from 15 residues. The V and J ends lost 6 bases and 3 bases, in that order; junction bases with no gene match: 7. CDR3 sequence reads: CASRPSGSGYNEQFF. In DNA form, the CDR3 reads TGTGCCAGCAGACCAAGCGGGAGCGGCTACAATGAGCAGTTCTTC.

This clonotype was counted ten times or more. The genes are TRBV3-1 and TRBJ1-2; 7 bases match TRBD1. Germline CDR1 LGHDT, CDR2 YNNKEL (reference sequence). This CDR3 spans 14 amino acids. V shed 0 bases and J 4 bases; nucleotides not matched to a gene: 2. CDR3 coding DNA: TGTGCCAGCAGCCAAGAACAGGGGTCCTATGGCTACACCTTC. Residues: CASSQEQGSYGYTF.

This clonotype was detected many times. CDR3 nucleotides: TGTGCCAGCAGATCACCCGGGACAGCTCACGGCACTGAAGCTTTCTTT. This sequence encodes CASRSPGTAHGTEAFF. The V call is TRBV7-8, the J call TRBJ1-1, with 7 bases fitting TRBD1. CDR1 SGHVS and CDR2 FQNEAQ come from the germline V gene. This CDR3 comprises 16 residues. The V gene end was trimmed by 6 bases and the J gene end by 4 bases; junction bases not matched to a gene: 14.

At least ten counts were recorded for this clonotype. The chain links TRBV7-8 to TRBJ1-1; 9 bases are a match to TRBD1. CDR1 is SGHVS, CDR2 FQNEAQ, per germline. The CDR3 has 14 residues. V lost 5 bases and J lost 4; bases outside the gene matches: 5. CDR3 coding DNA: TGTGCCAGCAGCATTGGGACAGGGAGCACTGAAGCTTTCTTT. It yields the protein CASSIGTGSTEAFF.

This clonotype was counted ten times or more. The V gene is TRBV20-1, the J gene TRBJ2-3; either TRBD1 or TRBD2 may fit D (6 bases each). CDR3 length: 14 amino acids. Germline CDR1 is DFQATT and CDR2 is SNEGSKA (reference sequence). Trimming stripped 1 base from V and 1 base from J, with 9 bases between. CDR3 in DNA: TGCAGTGCTAGAGTGGAGGGGGGCACAGATACGCAGTATTTT. As protein: CSARVEGGTDTQYF.

At least ten counts were recorded for this clonotype. The rearrangement uses TRBV5-1 and TRBJ2-2; D is unresolved. CDR3 length equals 15 residues. Germline V gives CDR1 SGHRS, CDR2 YFSETQ. Trimming stripped 4 bases from V and 7 bases from J, with 17 bases between. CDR3 coding DNA: TGCGCCAGCAGCCCCCTCGCTGCGGATCTCGGGGAGCTGTTTTTT. It translates to CASSPLAADLGELFF.

V gene TRBV7-2 combines with J gene TRBJ1-2; D gene uncertain. The germline V gene encodes CDR1 SGHTA and CDR2 FQGNSA. CDR3 size: 12 residues. V lost 2 bases to trimming and J lost 7 bases, with 8 bases between them. CDR3 sequence reads: CASSLLEVGYTF. CDR3 bases: TGTGCCAGCAGCTTATTGGAGGTTGGCTACACCTTC.

This clonotype occurred many times. The V gene is TRBV12-3 or TRBV12-4, the J gene TRBJ1-1; D ambiguous. V lost 3 bases to trimming and J lost 1 base, with 9 bases between them. The CDR3 is 14 residues long. CDR3 loop: CASSFFGGNTEAFF. CDR3 coding DNA: TGTGCCAGCAGTTTCTTCGGTGGGAACACTGAAGCTTTCTTT.

At least ten counts were recorded for this clonotype. The chain combines TRBV10-1 with TRBJ2-5; D uncertain. V was trimmed by 0 bases and J by 2 bases, leaving 4 bases between them. The CDR3 spans 13 residues. The germline CDR1 and CDR2 sequences are WNHNN and SYGVQD (reference sequence). The CDR3 loop is CASSESNQETQYF. Here the CDR3 DNA reads TGCGCCAGCAGTGAGTCCAATCAAGAGACCCAGTACTTC.

This clonotype was counted many times. The rearrangement joins TRBV6-1 to TRBJ1-2; 7 nucleotides line up with TRBD1. Trimming removed 6 bases from V and 4 bases from J; junction bases left unmatched: 5. The CDR3 loop spans 13 amino acids. Germline V lookup: CDR1 MNHNS, CDR2 SASEGT. CDR3 residues: CASSPGQVYGYTF. The DNA of the CDR3 is TGTGCCAGCAGCCCCGGACAGGTCTATGGCTACACCTTC.